This TCR beta chain was found in a study of blood T cell repertoires in COVID-19. For the study at large: The origin of the acute and convalescent COVID-19 samples was the United States, Italy and Spain. The cDNA or gDNA used as material had been derived from T cells, B-cell-depleted T cells, or PBMCs.

Libraries were prepared by immunoSEQ multiplex PCR; TCRdb keeps only in-frame clonotypes and omits some of them. The data contain tens of thousands of clones, approximately 90% of them singletons. V lost 4 bases and J lost 3, with 13 bases in between. There are 14 residues in the CDR3. Germline V gene data show CDR1 as SGHNT and CDR2 as YYREEE (reference sequence). The sequencing input was peripheral blood. The rearrangement links TRBV5-4 to TRBJ1-2; weak D call: TRBD1 (5 bases). The receptor's source is a human donor in a cohort sampled during active COVID-19. For the CDR3, the DNA is TGTGCCAGCAGCACCGGGGGAGGGGACTATGGCTACACCTTC. Its protein is CASSTGGGDYGYTF.